The source of this T cell receptor beta chain is a study of T cell changes during pregnancy in multiple sclerosis. Only in-frame clones appear in the TCRdb table, and some are missing; sequencing was by immunoSEQ multiplex PCR. The sample lists about 83,000 clones, 90% to 95% occurring once. J lost 6 bases, V lost 0 bases, and 8 bases had no gene match. The CDR3 sequence is 16 residues long. Germline CDR1 reads MGHRA; CDR2 reads YSYEKL. Sequenced here: peripheral blood, sampled in the second trimester of pregnancy. This chain uses TRBV4-1 with TRBJ1-2; 9 nucleotides agree with TRBD1. The source is a female donor with multiple sclerosis, enrolled in a pregnancy study. CDR3 residues: CASSQEDRGNLHGYTF. The CDR3 DNA is TGCGCCAGCAGCCAAGAAGACAGGGGGAATCTTCATGGCTACACCTTC.